The sequence of this T cell receptor (beta chain) was determined in a study of cytomegalovirus exposure and HLA in healthy donors. The PCR ran on 60 Vbeta and 13 Jbeta primers. The method was immunoSEQ multiplex PCR; TCRdb's version includes in-frame clones alone and lacks a portion of them. The table shows under 170,000 clones, with 79% occurring only once. V was clipped by 8 bases and J by 1 base; unmatched bases: 5. Germline-derived CDR1 and CDR2 are MNHEY and SMNVEV (reference sequence). This CDR3 spans 14 amino acids. Only a few counts were recorded for this clone. Sequencing was done on a sample of PBMCs. This TCR came from a man aged 50 to 59 in good health and CMV-seropositive. The chain uses TRBV27 and TRBJ1-5; 7 bases line up with TRBD1. The DNA of the CDR3 is TGTGCCAGCGGTTGGGGACAGAGCAATCAGCCCCAGCATTTT. It encodes CASGWGQSNQPQHF.